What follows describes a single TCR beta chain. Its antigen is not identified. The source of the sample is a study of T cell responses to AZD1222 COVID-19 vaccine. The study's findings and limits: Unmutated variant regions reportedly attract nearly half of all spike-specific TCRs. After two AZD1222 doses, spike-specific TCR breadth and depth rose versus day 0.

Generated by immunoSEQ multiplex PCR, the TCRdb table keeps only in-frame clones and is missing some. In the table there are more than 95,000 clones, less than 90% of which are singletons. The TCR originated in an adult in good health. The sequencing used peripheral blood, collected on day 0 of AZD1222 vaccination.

Here the CDR3 reads CASSRGTSDGQPQHF. The CDR3 coding sequence is TGTGCCAGCAGCCGTGGGACGAGTGACGGGCAGCCCCAGCATTTT. The rearrangement links TRBV5-8 to TRBJ1-5, with a weak D call TRBD1 (5 bases). The V and J ends lost 4 bases and 7 bases respectively, with 18 bases between them. Germline loops: CDR1 SGHTS, CDR2 YDEGEE. The CDR3 is 15 residues long. The full variable domain, its missing parts supplied by reference TRBV5-8 and TRBJ1-5, is EAGVTQSPTHLIKTRGQQATLRCSPISGHTSVYWYQQALGLGLQFLLWYDEGEERNRGNFPPRFSGRQFPNYSSELNVNALELEDSALYLCASSRGTSDGQPQHFGDGTRLSIL.